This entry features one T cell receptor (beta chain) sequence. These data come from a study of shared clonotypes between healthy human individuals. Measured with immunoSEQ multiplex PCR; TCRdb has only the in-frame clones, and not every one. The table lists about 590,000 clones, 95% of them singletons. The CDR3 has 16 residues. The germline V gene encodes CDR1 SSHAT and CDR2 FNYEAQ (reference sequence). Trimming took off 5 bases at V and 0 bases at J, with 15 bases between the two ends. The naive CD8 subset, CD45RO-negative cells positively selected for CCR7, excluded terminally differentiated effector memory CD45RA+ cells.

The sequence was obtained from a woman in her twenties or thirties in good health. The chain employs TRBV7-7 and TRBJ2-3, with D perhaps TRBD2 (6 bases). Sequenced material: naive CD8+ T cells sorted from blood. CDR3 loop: CASSLLEGLSTDTQYF. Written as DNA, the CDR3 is TGTGCCAGCAGCCTCCTAGAGGGACTCAGCACAGATACGCAGTATTTT. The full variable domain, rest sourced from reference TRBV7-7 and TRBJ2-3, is GAGVSQSPRYKVTKRGQDVTLRCDPISSHATLYWYQQALGQGPEFLTYFNYEAQPDKSGLPSDRFSAERPEGSISTLTIQRTEQRDSAMYRCASSLLEGLSTDTQYFGPGTRLTVL.